These 5 T cell receptor beta chains originate from one sample sequenced in a study of blood T cells in healthy people across ages. The authors ran a second PCR of about 6 to 11 cycles using a sample-barcoded 5' primer and a J-beta primer mix. MiXCR, run by TCRdb on the 5' RACE reads, gives a single entry per CDR3 protein. The sample contains fewer than 700,000 distinct CDR3 sequences, 40% to 45% of which appear only once. The specimen was blood. These receptors were collected from a man older than 75 in good health.

The V and J genes are TRBV30 and TRBJ1-2; tentatively, D is TRBD1 (5 bases). The CDR3 contains 14 residues. V dropped 5 bases and J dropped 0 bases, with 13 bases sitting between them. From germline, CDR1 is GTSNPN and CDR2 SVGIG (reference sequence). This chain's CDR3 is CAWGGTGANYGYTF. CDR3 DNA sequence: TGTGCCTGGGGGGGGACCGGAGCTAACTATGGCTACACCTTC.

A note on this clonotype: A much larger clone lies a single base off, so this may be a read error. The V gene is TRBV30, the J gene TRBJ1-2; possible D gene TRBD1, 6 bases. Germline V gives CDR1 GTSNPN, CDR2 SVGIG (reference sequence). The CDR3 consists of 13 residues. The CDR3 coding sequence is TGTGCCTGGAGGGCAACAGGGTCAGGTGGCCACACCTTC. It specifies CAWRATGSGGHTF.

About this clonotype: At one of its ends the junction is not consistent with the germline gene, which may arise from a read error. This rearrangement joins TRBV2 to TRBJ2-3; the match to TRBD1 covers 7 bases. The CDR3 extends over 13 amino acids. CDR1 is SNHLY and CDR2 is FYNNEI in the germline V gene. The CDR3 loop is CACRDSPQGTQYF. Written as DNA, the CDR3 is TGTGCCTGCAGGGACAGTCCCCAGGGTACGCAGTATTTT.

This chain uses TRBV20-1 with TRBJ2-3, with 9 positions matching TRBD1. V trimming: 5 bases; J trimming: 0 bases; junction bases outside the gene matches: 6. The germline CDR1 and CDR2 sequences are DFQATT and SNEGSKA (reference sequence). The CDR3 has 15 amino acids. This CDR3 is CSAAGQGPSTDTQYF. The DNA of the CDR3 is TGCAGTGCTGCGGGACAGGGTCCTAGCACAGATACGCAGTATTTT.

On this clonotype: This may be a read error: a much more frequent sequence differs by one nucleotide. The chain recombines TRBV3-1 with TRBJ1-2; no reliable D call. Germline CDR1 reads LGHDT; CDR2 reads YNNKEL (reference sequence). The CDR3 consists of 15 residues. The CDR3 here is CTSSPIRRSGYGYTF. DNA of the CDR3: TGTACCAGCAGTCCAATTCGGAGATCCGGCTATGGCTACACCTTC.